The 9 T cell receptor beta chains listed next were all sequenced from one sample in a study of blood T cells in healthy people across ages. Combining a sample-barcoded 5' primer with a J-beta primer mix, a second PCR ran for roughly 6 to 12 cycles. One entry per CDR3 protein results from TCRdb running MiXCR on the 5' RACE reads. In the table there are about 540,000 distinct CDR3 sequences, 20% to 30% of which are singletons. These same records also appear under a second study, on T cells of mothers and their children.

Material: blood. The receptors come from a boy aged 5-17 years in good health.

The genes are TRBV5-1 and TRBJ2-5; 10 bases are a match to TRBD2. The CDR3 is 16 amino acids. Germline V gives CDR1 SGHRS, CDR2 YFSETQ. The V gene end was trimmed by 3 bases and the J gene end by 5 bases; junction bases not matched to a gene: 10. The CDR3 DNA sequence: TGCGCCAGCAGCTCTGCCCCAGCGGGGGGGCGTGAGACCCAGTACTTC. It codes for CASSSAPAGGRETQYF.

The J gene is TRBJ2-6, the V gene TRBV7-2; the D is unclear. Germline CDR1 reads SGHTA; CDR2 reads FQGNSA. Trimming cost V 5 bases and J 1 base, with 9 bases left between them. The CDR3 runs 15 residues. This chain's CDR3 is CASSPQYSGANVLTF. Written as DNA, the CDR3 is TGTGCCAGCAGCCCACAGTATTCTGGGGCCAACGTCCTGACTTTC.

The chain joins TRBV12-3 or TRBV12-4 to TRBJ2-5; D uncertain. The CDR3 totals 13 residues. V lost 1 base and J 4 bases, leaving 7 bases between the germline ends. The CDR3 region has the DNA TGTGCCAGCAGTTTAGATCTGGGAGAGACCCAGTACTTC. This sequence encodes CASSLDLGETQYF.

V is TRBV6-2 or TRBV6-3 and J is TRBJ2-3; D is perhaps TRBD1 (6 bases). The CDR3 is 16 amino acids. Germline values: CDR1 MNHEY, CDR2 SVGEGT. Trimming removed 8 bases from V and 4 bases from J, with 22 bases in between. The CDR3 region has the DNA TGTGCCAGCTTTGGTGTCCCAGGGGAAGGCGCAGATACGCAGTATTTT. This sequence encodes CASFGVPGEGADTQYF.

This clonotype was detected only a few times. This rearrangement joins TRBV20-1 to TRBJ2-3; no definite D call. This CDR3 comprises 15 residues. The ends were cut back, 1 base at V and 0 bases at J, with 11 bases in the middle. Germline CDR1 reads DFQATT; CDR2 reads SNEGSKA (reference sequence). The CDR3 DNA is TGCAGTGCTAGAGGAGGTATTGCTAGCACAGATACGCAGTATTTT. Amino acid sequence: CSARGGIASTDTQYF.

The J gene is TRBJ2-3, the V gene TRBV4-1; no reliable D call. The CDR3 totals 16 residues. The germline V gene encodes CDR1 MGHRA and CDR2 YSYEKL. V lost 1 base, J lost 1 base, and 12 bases lay in between. In DNA form, the CDR3 reads TGCGCCAGCAGCCAAGTTGCGTCAGGCGGCACAGATACGCAGTATTTT. Amino acids: CASSQVASGGTDTQYF.

CDR3 in DNA: TGTGCCAGTAGTAAGGGCGGGGGGAGCACAGATACGCAGTATTTT. This gives the protein CASSKGGGSTDTQYF. V gene TRBV28 combines with J gene TRBJ2-3; 8 bases are shared with TRBD2. CDR3 length: 15 amino acids. CDR1 and CDR2 from the germline V gene are MDHEN and SYDVKM. V was pared by 9 bases and J by 0 bases, with 8 bases of the junction left unmatched.

This sequence joins TRBV28 and TRBJ1-4, with D tentatively TRBD1 (5 bases). From germline, CDR1 is MDHEN and CDR2 SYDVKM. The CDR3 length is 15 residues. Trimming removed 4 bases at V and 3 bases at J, with 12 bases between. The CDR3 protein is CASSSQKGSNEKLFF. The CDR3 DNA is TGTGCCAGCAGTTCACAAAAGGGGTCTAATGAAAAACTGTTTTTT.

V is TRBV20-1 and J is TRBJ1-6; D is unresolved. The germline CDR1 and CDR2 sequences are DFQATT and SNEGSKA (reference sequence). This CDR3 is built from 15 residues. The ends were cut back, 6 bases at V and 0 bases at J, with 12 bases in the middle. DNA for the CDR3: TGCAGTGCCCCGGGCACCAGCTCCTATAATTCACCCCTCCACTTT. Its protein product is CSAPGTSSYNSPLHF.